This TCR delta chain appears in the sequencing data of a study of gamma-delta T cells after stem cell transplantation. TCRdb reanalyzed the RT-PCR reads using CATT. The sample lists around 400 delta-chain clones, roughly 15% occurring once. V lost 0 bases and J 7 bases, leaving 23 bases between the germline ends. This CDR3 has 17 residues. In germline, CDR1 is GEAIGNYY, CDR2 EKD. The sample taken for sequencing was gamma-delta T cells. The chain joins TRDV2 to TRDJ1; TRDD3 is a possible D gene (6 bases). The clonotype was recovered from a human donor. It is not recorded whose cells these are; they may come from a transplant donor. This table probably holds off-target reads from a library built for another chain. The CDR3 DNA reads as TGTGCCTGTGACACCAGTTGGGGGTTAGAAGGTAGCGGTAAACTCATCTTT. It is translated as CACDTSWGLEGSGKLIF.